This TCR beta chain was sequenced for a study of cytomegalovirus exposure and HLA in healthy donors. This CDR3 is 14 amino acids long. Trimming at V came to 4 bases and at J to 1 base, leaving 2 bases not matched to a gene. Per the germline V gene, CDR1 is LGHNA and CDR2 is YSLEER. PCR amplification relied on 60 Vbeta primers (plus 13 Jbeta primers). TCRdb keeps only in-frame clones here, not all; method: immunoSEQ multiplex PCR. The sample holds over 75,000 clones, 75% to 85% seen once. The chain has TRBV4-3 and TRBJ2-3; 7 bases match TRBD2. Sequenced sample: PBMCs. The sequence came from a man aged 25-45 years in good health and CMV-seropositive. The CDR3 sequence: CASSRRGGTDTQYF. DNA of the CDR3: TGCGCCAGCAGCCGCCGGGGGGGCACAGATACGCAGTATTTT.